The rows below give T cell receptor beta chains drawn from one sample of a study of vaccination effects on CD4 cells after COVID-19. Produced via immunoSEQ multiplex PCR; TCRdb's table is partial and in-frame only. In the table there are 63,000 or so clones, around 72% of which are singletons. Their cognate antigens are unknown. The sequencing used CD4+ T cells from PBMCs cultured with HIV peptides, collected before COVID-19 vaccination. These receptors were taken from a human donor who had a prior SARS-CoV-2 infection. Each CDR3 is given with its conserved first and last residue. D genes are given only for firm matches. The size of a clone is reported for some rows only, either as once, few or many, or as a class for expanded clones.

v_call,clone_size,j_call,d_call,cdr3_aa,cdr3_nt
TRBV2,few,TRBJ1-1,TRBD1,CASTTGGQAFF,TGTGCCAGCACTACAGGGGGCCAGGCTTTCTTT
TRBV5-1,few,TRBJ2-5,.,CASSWDQETQYF,TGCGCCAGCAGCTGGGACCAAGAGACCCAGTACTTC
TRBV24-1,.,TRBJ1-2,.,CATSDDGSLYGYTF,TGTGCCACCAGTGACGACGGTTCCCTCTATGGCTACACCTTC
TRBV18,once,TRBJ2-2,TRBD2,CASSPPLAANTGELFF,TGTGCCAGCTCACCACCCCTAGCGGCAAACACCGGGGAGCTGTTTTTT
TRBV11-3,.,TRBJ2-5,TRBD1,CASSLDWDRRETQYF,TGTGCCAGCAGCTTAGATTGGGACAGACGGGAGACCCAGTACTTC
TRBV9,.,TRBJ1-3,.,CASSPQLPSSGNTIYF,TGTGCCAGCAGCCCCCAATTACCATCCTCTGGAAACACCATATATTTT
TRBV5-8,.,TRBJ1-2,.,CASSLFRGGGYTF,TGTGCCAGCAGCTTGTTCAGGGGTGGTGGCTACACCTTC
TRBV10-3,.,TRBJ1-1,TRBD1,CAIKGQGNTEAFF,TGTGCCATCAAGGGACAGGGGAACACTGAAGCTTTCTTT
TRBV24-1,.,TRBJ2-2,TRBD1,CATSDGQGAIAGELFF,TGTGCCACCAGTGATGGGCAGGGGGCTATTGCCGGGGAGCTGTTTTTT
TRBV9,.,TRBJ1-2,.,CASSDTHYGYTF,TGTGCCAGCTCGGACACACACTATGGCTACACCTTC
TRBV7-8,few,TRBJ2-7,TRBD1,CASSSRRDRVFYEQYF,TGTGCCAGCAGCTCTCGCCGGGACAGGGTTTTTTACGAGCAGTACTTC
TRBV6-2/TRBV6-3,.,TRBJ1-2,TRBD1,CASSYVRTGGGYGYTF,TGTGCCAGCAGTTACGTACGGACAGGGGGCGGCTATGGCTACACCTTC
TRBV3-1/TRBV3-2,.,TRBJ2-5,.,CASSPHWDFQETQYF,TGTGCCAGCAGCCCCCACTGGGACTTCCAAGAGACCCAGTACTTC
TRBV11-2,few,TRBJ1-2,.,CASSLGFNYGYTF,TGTGCCAGCAGCTTGGGTTTTAACTATGGCTACACCTTC
TRBV6-2/TRBV6-3,.,TRBJ1-1,.,CASSNGAEAFF,TGTGCCAGCAGCAACGGGGCTGAAGCTTTCTTT
TRBV6-5,.,TRBJ2-1,.,CASGIRDNEQFF,TGTGCCAGCGGTATCCGAGACAATGAGCAGTTCTTC
TRBV6-5,.,TRBJ2-5,.,CASSSQGGNPETQYF,TGTGCCAGCAGTTCCCAGGGAGGCAACCCGGAGACCCAGTACTTC
TRBV10-3,.,TRBJ2-7,.,CAIRDSRHSPSYEQYF,TGTGCCATCAGGGATAGCCGTCATTCCCCCTCCTACGAGCAGTACTTC
TRBV6-1,.,TRBJ2-2,.,CASVRASHTGELFF,TGTGCCAGTGTTAGGGCTAGTCACACCGGGGAGCTGTTTTTT
TRBV2,.,TRBJ1-4,.,CASTRDFNEKLFF,TGTGCCAGCACGAGGGACTTTAATGAAAAACTGTTTTTT
TRBV24-1,.,TRBJ1-4,TRBD1,CATSVGGDEKLFF,TGTGCCACCAGTGTAGGGGGCGATGAAAAACTGTTTTTT
TRBV6-6,.,TRBJ1-1,.,CASSYSGATEAFF,TGTGCCAGCAGTTACTCAGGGGCCACTGAAGCTTTCTTT
TRBV5-1,.,TRBJ1-1,.,CASSLGGPTEAFF,TGCGCCAGCAGCTTGGGGGGGCCTACTGAAGCTTTCTTT
TRBV5-1,.,TRBJ1-2,.,CASSPIGQLYYGYTF,TGCGCCAGCAGCCCCATAGGGCAGCTATACTATGGCTACACCTTC
TRBV5-4,.,TRBJ2-7,.,CASSKWLGSQYEQYF,TGTGCCAGCAGCAAATGGTTGGGGTCGCAGTACGAGCAGTACTTC
TRBV5-4,few,TRBJ2-1,.,CASSPDWNEQFF,TGTGCCAGCAGCCCGGACTGGAATGAGCAGTTCTTC
TRBV7-6,few,TRBJ2-1,TRBD1,CASSARQGSNEQFF,TGTGCCAGCAGCGCCCGACAGGGTTCTAATGAGCAGTTCTTC
TRBV25-1,few,TRBJ2-1,.,CASTWGLYNEQFF,TGTGCCAGCACCTGGGGACTCTACAATGAGCAGTTCTTC
TRBV9,.,TRBJ1-1,TRBD1,CASSVQTGYRDTEAFF,TGTGCCAGCAGCGTTCAGACAGGGTATCGCGACACTGAAGCTTTCTTT
TRBV7-2,.,TRBJ2-7,.,CASTSIGGLPFEQYF,TGTGCCAGCACCTCAATTGGGGGGCTGCCTTTCGAGCAGTACTTC
TRBV4-1,.,TRBJ2-3,TRBD2,CASSQDERGVGTDTQYF,TGCGCCAGCAGCCAAGATGAGCGGGGGGTAGGGACAGATACGCAGTATTTT
TRBV7-2,once,TRBJ1-3,.,CASSLRVGNTIYF,TGTGCCAGCAGTCTTAGGGTCGGAAACACCATATATTTT
TRBV28,once,TRBJ2-3,TRBD2,CASSFGGAGDTQYF,TGTGCCAGCAGTTTCGGGGGGGCAGGTGATACGCAGTATTTT
TRBV20-1,.,TRBJ2-7,TRBD1,CSASPRTGAYEQYF,TGCAGTGCTAGTCCCAGGACAGGGGCCTACGAGCAGTACTTC
TRBV5-4,.,TRBJ2-5,.,CASTGTEETQYF,TGTGCCAGCACCGGGACCGAAGAGACCCAGTACTTC
TRBV13,once,TRBJ2-3,.,CASSTRPTDTQYF,TGTGCCAGCAGCACCAGACCCACAGATACGCAGTATTTT
TRBV5-1,.,TRBJ2-4,.,CASSLDGTQKNIQYF,TGCGCCAGCAGCTTGGACGGGACGCAGAAAAACATTCAGTACTTC
TRBV18,.,TRBJ1-4,.,CASSPQGEPMRKLFF,TGTGCCAGCTCACCACAGGGTGAGCCGATGAGAAAACTGTTTTTT
TRBV6-1,.,TRBJ2-5,TRBD1,CASSESFRGQTQYF,TGTGCCAGCAGTGAATCGTTCAGGGGGCAGACCCAGTACTTC
TRBV11-1,.,TRBJ2-7,.,CASSSRQAVHEQYF,TGTGCCAGCAGCTCCAGACAGGCGGTACACGAGCAGTACTTC
TRBV5-1,.,TRBJ1-1,.,CASRVVGFTEAFF,TGCGCCAGCAGGGTGGTGGGATTCACTGAAGCTTTCTTT
TRBV19,.,TRBJ1-2,TRBD1,CASSAYRGSNYGYTF,TGTGCCAGTAGTGCATACAGGGGGTCCAACTATGGCTACACCTTC
TRBV5-1,few,TRBJ2-5,TRBD1,CASSLDTGEETQYF,TGCGCCAGCAGCTTGGATACAGGGGAAGAGACCCAGTACTTC
TRBV9,.,TRBJ2-7,TRBD2,CASSVDVAGTYEQYF,TGTGCCAGCAGCGTAGATGTAGCGGGAACCTACGAGCAGTACTTC
TRBV3-1/TRBV3-2,.,TRBJ2-7,TRBD1,CASSPNPGQGTGRIDYEQYF,TGTGCCAGCAGCCCCAACCCGGGACAGGGGACGGGGAGGATTGATTACGAGCAGTACTTC
TRBV28,.,TRBJ1-2,.,CASSFGRRRVRYGYTF,TGTGCCAGCAGTTTCGGGCGGCGTCGAGTCCGCTATGGCTACACCTTC
TRBV5-1,.,TRBJ1-4,.,CASSLASSSNEKLFF,TGCGCCAGCAGCTTGGCGTCATCTTCGAATGAAAAACTGTTTTTT
TRBV29-1,few,TRBJ2-3,.,CSVERDTQYF,TGCAGCGTTGAAAGAGATACGCAGTATTTT
TRBV5-8,once,TRBJ2-1,TRBD2,CASSGRGKGYNEQFF,TGTGCCAGCAGCGGGCGGGGGAAGGGCTACAATGAGCAGTTCTTC
TRBV20-1,.,TRBJ2-7,.,CSASPGGGYEQYF,TGCAGTGCTAGTCCGGGTGGCGGCTACGAGCAGTACTTC
TRBV6-5,.,TRBJ1-1,.,CASGRVTNTEAFF,TGTGCCAGCGGAAGAGTTACGAACACTGAAGCTTTCTTT
TRBV11-3,.,TRBJ2-2,.,CASSFWYPGELFF,TGTGCCAGCAGCTTTTGGTATCCCGGGGAGCTGTTTTTT
TRBV10-3,.,TRBJ2-7,.,CAISEGDEQYF,TGTGCCATCAGTGAGGGTGACGAGCAGTACTTC
TRBV21-1,.,TRBJ2-7,.,CASSKGEGDYEQYF,TGTGCCAGCAGCAAAGGTGAAGGGGATTACGAGCAGTACTTC